This is a list of T cell receptor beta chains from one sample in a study of control samples from healthy donors and cancer patients. Libraries were prepared by immunoSEQ multiplex PCR; TCRdb keeps only in-frame clonotypes and omits some of them. The sample yields around 140,000 clones, 80% to 95% seen once. The sample was blood. Receptor source: a young man in good health. Each CDR3 is given with its conserved first and last residue. The D gene is left open where the match is weak. Only some rows state a clone size, as once, few, many or a class for expanded clones.

>.|TRBV2|TRBJ2-1|TRBD2
CASSSDGGRNEQFF
TGTGCCAGCAGTAGTGACGGGGGGAGAAATGAGCAGTTCTTC
>few|TRBV28|TRBJ1-5|.
CASRDGQYSNQPQHF
TGTGCCAGCAGGGACGGACAGTATAGCAATCAGCCCCAGCATTTT
>.|TRBV5-4|TRBJ1-2|.
CASSSLGQGYTF
TGTGCCAGCAGCTCCTTGGGCCAAGGCTACACCTTC
>.|TRBV11-2|TRBJ1-1|TRBD1
CASSPDRAGEAFF
TGTGCCAGCAGCCCGGACAGGGCGGGTGAAGCTTTCTTT
>.|TRBV11-2|TRBJ1-5|.
CASSLGQGSNQPQHF
TGTGCCAGCAGCTTAGGTCAGGGTAGCAATCAGCCCCAGCATTTT
>.|TRBV15|TRBJ2-3|.
CATSRARLGFDTQYF
TGTGCCACCAGCAGAGCGAGACTAGGGTTTGATACGCAGTATTTT
>once|TRBV2|TRBJ1-5|TRBD1
CASSRQGYPISRNQPQHF
TGTGCCAGCAGCCGACAGGGGTACCCCATTTCCCGCAATCAGCCCCAGCATTTT
>.|TRBV7-9|TRBJ2-1|TRBD1
CASSFGTGPYNEQFF
TGTGCCAGCAGCTTCGGGACAGGGCCTTACAATGAGCAGTTCTTC
>.|TRBV29-1|TRBJ1-1|.
CSVEGGMSTEAFF
TGCAGCGTTGAAGGCGGGATGAGTACTGAAGCTTTCTTT
>.|TRBV23-1|TRBJ2-7|TRBD1
CASSQSWDRGAYEQYF
TGCGCCAGCAGTCAATCTTGGGACAGGGGTGCCTACGAGCAGTACTTC
>.|TRBV15|TRBJ2-2|.
CATSRGRAGELFF
TGTGCCACCAGCAGGGGCAGGGCCGGGGAGCTGTTTTTT
>.|TRBV27|TRBJ2-2|TRBD2
CASSFGLALNTGELFF
TGTGCCAGCAGTTTCGGACTAGCGTTAAACACCGGGGAGCTGTTTTTT
>.|TRBV7-9|TRBJ1-4|.
CASSFTRLNEKLFF
TGTGCCAGCAGCTTCACCAGACTTAATGAAAAACTGTTTTTT
>.|TRBV7-2|TRBJ2-6|TRBD1
CASSLARTGGPTGANVLTF
TGTGCCAGCAGCTTAGCCAGGACAGGGGGGCCTACTGGGGCCAACGTCCTGACTTTC
>.|TRBV21-1|TRBJ2-5|.
CASSKTNRGPEETQYF
TGTGCCAGCAGCAAAACGAACAGGGGGCCCGAAGAGACCCAGTACTTC
>.|TRBV20-1|TRBJ2-5|.
CSAMGVETQYF
TGCAGTGCTATGGGCGTAGAGACCCAGTACTTC
>.|TRBV30|TRBJ2-7|.
CAWSRDNSYEQYF
TGTGCCTGGAGCCGTGACAACTCCTACGAGCAGTACTTC